The clone carrying this T cell receptor beta chain is deemed medium-sized by its frequency. The target antigen is unknown. The CDR3 has 15 residues. The germline CDR1 and CDR2 sequences are KGHSH and LQKENI. The source of the sample is a study of T cells expressing NK-cell markers. Across the study: HCMV seropositivity characterized most of the eight sequenced donors, and seronegativity one. Study results and limitations: Clarity on HCMV specificity was lacking for the expanded NKG2C+ T cell clones. For four donors, these clonotypes were likewise the leading ones in the CD3+CD56-NKG2C+ fraction.

cDNA encoding TCR beta was synthesized via 5'RACE template switching incorporating UMIs. TCRdb reprocessed the 5' RACE reads, with one entry per CDR3 protein and no DNA. The listing records about 8,000 distinct CDR3 sequences. This TCR derives from a young man in good health. V is TRBV18 and J is TRBJ2-1; TCRdb picks TRBD1, but there is no DNA to check that call. The sequenced material came from blood T cells: a sorted CD56 or NKG2C T cell subset, CD4+ or CD8+ T cells, or bulk PBMC T cells (not recorded which). The CDR3 sequence: CASSQSGQASGGQFF.